This paragraph reports one T cell receptor beta chain. This record belongs to a study of blood T cell repertoires in COVID-19. Across the study: There were acute and convalescent COVID-19 samples, and they came from the United States, Italy and Spain. PBMCs, B-cell-depleted T cells, or T cells were the source of the cDNA or gDNA that made up the material.

Authors' methods: From reference gene primer amplification, estimates of nucleated cell counts were derived. The assay was immunoSEQ multiplex PCR, and TCRdb's table has in-frame clones only and misses some. The V and J calls and clone size were taken over from that table, and D and trimming were inferred from the DNA. Seen here are 90,000 to 100,000 clones, roughly 70% observed once, and the top ten hold about 22%. The CDR3 totals 14 residues. Germline CDR1 and CDR2: MDHEN and SYDVKM. The germline V and J ends were trimmed by 7 bases and 5 bases, with 17 bases remaining between them. The sequenced sample was peripheral blood. This TCR was recovered from a woman in her fifties or sixties in a cohort sampled during active or convalescent COVID-19. The V and J genes are TRBV28 and TRBJ2-5, with a tentative D call TRBD1 (5 bases). The CDR3 spells CASTSLGAQETQYF. CDR3 nucleotide sequence: TGTGCCAGCACCTCGTTAGGGGCTCAGGAGACCCAGTACTTC.